This T cell receptor beta chain was retrieved from a study of blood T cell repertoires in COVID-19. Looking at the study overall: Samples of COVID-19 (acute and convalescent) were obtained from the United States, Italy and Spain. The cDNA or gDNA used as material had been derived from T cells, B-cell-depleted T cells, or PBMCs.

How the authors handled the data: Amplified reference gene primers provided the basis for estimating nucleated cell counts. Libraries were prepared by immunoSEQ multiplex PCR; TCRdb keeps only in-frame clonotypes and omits some of them. V and J calls and clone size are given by that table; D and trimming were obtained from the DNA. The sample lists fewer than 300,000 clones; 65% to 90% were seen once. Germline loops: CDR1 SGHTA, CDR2 FQGNSA. CDR3 length: 14 residues. V was pared by 4 bases and J by 5 bases, with 14 bases between. The sample taken for sequencing was peripheral blood. The chain carries TRBV7-2 and TRBJ1-2; D may be TRBD1 (6 bases). The clonotype comes from a human donor in a cohort sampled during active COVID-19. The CDR3 region is CASSSPGGGYGYTF. CDR3 in DNA: TGTGCCAGCAGCTCCCCGGGGGGCGGGTATGGCTACACCTTC.